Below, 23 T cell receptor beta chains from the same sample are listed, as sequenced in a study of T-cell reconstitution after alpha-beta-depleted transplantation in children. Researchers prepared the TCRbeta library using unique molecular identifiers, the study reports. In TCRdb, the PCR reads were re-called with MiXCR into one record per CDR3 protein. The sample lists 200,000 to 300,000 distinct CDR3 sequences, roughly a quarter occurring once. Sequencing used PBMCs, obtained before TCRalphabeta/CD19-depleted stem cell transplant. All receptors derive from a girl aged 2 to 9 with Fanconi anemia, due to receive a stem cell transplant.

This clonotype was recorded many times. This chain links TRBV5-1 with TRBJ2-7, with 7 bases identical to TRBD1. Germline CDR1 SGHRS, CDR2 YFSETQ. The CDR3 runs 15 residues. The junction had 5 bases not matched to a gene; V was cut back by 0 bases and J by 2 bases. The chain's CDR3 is CASSLALQGTYEQYF. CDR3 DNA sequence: TGCGCCAGCAGCTTGGCGTTACAGGGGACCTACGAGCAGTACTTC.

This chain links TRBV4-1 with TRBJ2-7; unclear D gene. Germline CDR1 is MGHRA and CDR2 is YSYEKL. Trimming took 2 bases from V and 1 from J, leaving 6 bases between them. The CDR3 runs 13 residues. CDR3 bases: TGCGCCAGCAGCCAACGCAGGTCCTACGAGCAGTACTTC. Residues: CASSQRRSYEQYF.

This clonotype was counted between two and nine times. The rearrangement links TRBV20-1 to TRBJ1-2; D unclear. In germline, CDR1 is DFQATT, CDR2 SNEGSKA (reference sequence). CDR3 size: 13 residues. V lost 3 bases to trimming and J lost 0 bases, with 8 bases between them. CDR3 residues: CSARAGPNYGYTF. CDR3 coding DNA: TGCAGTGCTAGGGCAGGCCCTAACTATGGCTACACCTTC.

CDR3 protein: CASSRATIASLGAGGNEQFF. CDR3 DNA: TGTGCCAGCAGCCGAGCGACGATAGCCTCCCTGGGGGCAGGAGGTAATGAGCAGTTCTTC. The rearrangement links TRBV3-1 to TRBJ2-1; TRBD1 is a possible D gene (6 bases). This CDR3 has 20 amino acids. Trimming took 4 bases from V and 7 from J, leaving 32 bases between them. CDR1 LGHDT and CDR2 YNNKEL come from the germline V gene (reference sequence).

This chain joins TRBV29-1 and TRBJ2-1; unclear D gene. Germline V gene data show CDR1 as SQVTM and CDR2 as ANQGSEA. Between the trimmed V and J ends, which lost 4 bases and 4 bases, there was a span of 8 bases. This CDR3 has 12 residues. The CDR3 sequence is CSVVLQYNEQFF. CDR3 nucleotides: TGCAGCGTTGTTCTACAGTACAATGAGCAGTTCTTC.

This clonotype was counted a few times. CDR3 protein: CAIRLAGSPYAGELFF. The CDR3 coding sequence is TGTGCCATCAGACTAGCGGGATCCCCCTACGCCGGGGAGCTGTTTTTT. The chain joins TRBV10-3 to TRBJ2-2; 10 bases are a match to TRBD2. The junction had 10 bases not matched to a gene; V was cut back by 6 bases and J by 6 bases. In germline, CDR1 is ENHRY, CDR2 SYGVKD. The CDR3 is 16 residues long.

In DNA form, the CDR3 reads TGCTGCGCTAGGATAGCCGTGTGGGGATACCAAGAGACCCAGTACTTC. Translation: CCARIAVWGYQETQYF. This chain uses TRBV20-1 with TRBJ2-5; D is undetermined. There are 16 residues in the CDR3. Germline-derived CDR1 and CDR2 are DFQATT and SNEGSKA (reference sequence).

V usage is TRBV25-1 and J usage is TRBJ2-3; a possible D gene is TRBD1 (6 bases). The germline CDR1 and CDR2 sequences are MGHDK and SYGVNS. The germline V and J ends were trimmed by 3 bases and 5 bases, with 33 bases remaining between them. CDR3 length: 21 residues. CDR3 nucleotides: TGTGCCAGCAGTGAGGCCCCGAGTGGCAGGGGAAATAGGCGGTTGGAAGATACGCAGTATTTT. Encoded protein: CASSEAPSGRGNRRLEDTQYF.

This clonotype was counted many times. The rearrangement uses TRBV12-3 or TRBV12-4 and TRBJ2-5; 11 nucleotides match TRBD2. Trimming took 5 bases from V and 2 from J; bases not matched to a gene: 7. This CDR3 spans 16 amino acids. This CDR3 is CASSPLTSGTQETQYF. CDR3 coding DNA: TGTGCCAGCAGTCCCCTGACTAGCGGGACTCAAGAGACCCAGTACTTC.

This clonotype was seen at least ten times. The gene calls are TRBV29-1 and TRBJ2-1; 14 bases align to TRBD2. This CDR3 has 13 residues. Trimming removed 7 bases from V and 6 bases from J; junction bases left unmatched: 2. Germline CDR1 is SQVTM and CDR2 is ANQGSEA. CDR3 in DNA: TGCAGCGCGACTAGCGGGAGGGCCAATGAGCAGTTCTTC. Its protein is CSATSGRANEQFF.

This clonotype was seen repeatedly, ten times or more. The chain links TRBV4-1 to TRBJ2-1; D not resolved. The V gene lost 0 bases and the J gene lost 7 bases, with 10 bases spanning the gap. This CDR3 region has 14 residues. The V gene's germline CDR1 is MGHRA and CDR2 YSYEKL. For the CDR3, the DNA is TGCGCCAGCAGCCAAGACTCTGTAGGGAATGAGCAGTTCTTC. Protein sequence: CASSQDSVGNEQFF.

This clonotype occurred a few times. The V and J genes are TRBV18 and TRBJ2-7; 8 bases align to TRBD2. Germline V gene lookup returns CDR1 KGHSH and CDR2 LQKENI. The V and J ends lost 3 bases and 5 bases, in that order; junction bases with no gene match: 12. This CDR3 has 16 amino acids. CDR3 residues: CASSPVPSGGDNEQYF. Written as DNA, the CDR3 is TGTGCCAGCTCACCCGTACCGTCCGGGGGGGATAACGAGCAGTACTTC.

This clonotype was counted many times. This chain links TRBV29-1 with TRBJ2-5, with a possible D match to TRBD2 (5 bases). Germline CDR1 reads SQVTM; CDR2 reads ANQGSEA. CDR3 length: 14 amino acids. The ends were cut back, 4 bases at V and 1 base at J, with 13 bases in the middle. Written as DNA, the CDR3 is TGCAGCGTTGGCCCATGGACTGTCCAAGAGACCCAGTACTTC. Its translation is CSVGPWTVQETQYF.

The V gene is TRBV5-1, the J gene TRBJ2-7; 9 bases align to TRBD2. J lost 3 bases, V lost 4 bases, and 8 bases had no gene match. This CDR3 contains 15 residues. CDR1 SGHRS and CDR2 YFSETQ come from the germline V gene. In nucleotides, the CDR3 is TGCGCCAGCAGCAGGGCTAGCGGGGTGTTCTACGAGCAGTACTTC. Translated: CASSRASGVFYEQYF.

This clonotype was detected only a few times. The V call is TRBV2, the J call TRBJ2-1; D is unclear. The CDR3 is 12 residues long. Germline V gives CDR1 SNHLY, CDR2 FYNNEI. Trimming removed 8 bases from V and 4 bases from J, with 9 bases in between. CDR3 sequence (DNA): TGTGCCAGCGAGACAAAATACAATGAGCAGTTCTTC. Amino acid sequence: CASETKYNEQFF.

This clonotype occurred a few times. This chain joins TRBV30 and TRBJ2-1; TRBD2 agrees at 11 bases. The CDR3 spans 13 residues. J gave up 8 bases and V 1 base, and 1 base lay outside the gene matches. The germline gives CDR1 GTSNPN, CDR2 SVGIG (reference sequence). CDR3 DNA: TGTGCCTGGAGTGGGACTAGCGGGCATGAGCAGTTCTTC. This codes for CAWSGTSGHEQFF.

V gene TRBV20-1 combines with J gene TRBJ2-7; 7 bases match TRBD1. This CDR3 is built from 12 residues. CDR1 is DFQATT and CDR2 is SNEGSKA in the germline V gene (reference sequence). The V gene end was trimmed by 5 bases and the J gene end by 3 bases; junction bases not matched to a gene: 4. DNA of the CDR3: TGCAGTGCTGGGGACAGTCACTACGAGCAGTACTTC. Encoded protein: CSAGDSHYEQYF.

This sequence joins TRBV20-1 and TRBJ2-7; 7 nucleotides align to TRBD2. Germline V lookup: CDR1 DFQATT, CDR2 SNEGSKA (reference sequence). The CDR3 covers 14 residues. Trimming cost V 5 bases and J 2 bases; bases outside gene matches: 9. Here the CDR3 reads CSAGGLSATYEQYF. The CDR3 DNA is TGCAGTGCTGGGGGACTAAGCGCAACCTACGAGCAGTACTTC.

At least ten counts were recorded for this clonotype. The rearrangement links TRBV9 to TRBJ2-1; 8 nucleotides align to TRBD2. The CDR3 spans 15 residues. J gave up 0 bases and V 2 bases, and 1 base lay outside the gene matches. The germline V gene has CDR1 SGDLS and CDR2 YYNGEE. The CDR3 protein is CASSVSGVSYNEQFF. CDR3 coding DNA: TGTGCCAGCAGCGTTAGCGGGGTCTCCTACAATGAGCAGTTCTTC.

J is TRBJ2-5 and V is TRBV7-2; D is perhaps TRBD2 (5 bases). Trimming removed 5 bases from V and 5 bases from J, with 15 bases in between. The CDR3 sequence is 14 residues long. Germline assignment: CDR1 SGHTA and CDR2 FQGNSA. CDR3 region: CASSRLSSWETQYF. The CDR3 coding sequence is TGTGCCAGCAGCCGCCTTTCTAGCTGGGAGACCCAGTACTTC.

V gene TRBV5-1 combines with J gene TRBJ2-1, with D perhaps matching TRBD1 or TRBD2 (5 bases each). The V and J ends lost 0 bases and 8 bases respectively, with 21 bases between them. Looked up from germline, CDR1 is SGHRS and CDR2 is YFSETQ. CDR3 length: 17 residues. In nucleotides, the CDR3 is TGCGCCAGCAGCTTGGATCTAGCCGGGGCACAATCGGATGAGCAGTTCTTC. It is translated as CASSLDLAGAQSDEQFF.

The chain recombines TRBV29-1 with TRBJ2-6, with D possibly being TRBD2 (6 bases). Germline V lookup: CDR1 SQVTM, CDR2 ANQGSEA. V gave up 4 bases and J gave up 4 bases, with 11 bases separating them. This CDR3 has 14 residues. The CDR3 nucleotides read TGCAGCGTTGGGGGGGTTAAAGGGGCCAACGTCCTGACTTTC. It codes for CSVGGVKGANVLTF.

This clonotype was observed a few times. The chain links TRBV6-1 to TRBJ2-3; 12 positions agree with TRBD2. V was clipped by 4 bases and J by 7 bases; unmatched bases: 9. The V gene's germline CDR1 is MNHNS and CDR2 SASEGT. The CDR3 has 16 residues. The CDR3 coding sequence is TGTGCCAGCAGTGCACGGACTAGCGGGGCAGGTAATACGCAGTATTTT. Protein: CASSARTSGAGNTQYF.